This TCR beta chain comes out of a study of Tregs in tolerant kidney transplant recipients. This CDR3 is built from 16 residues. Germline V gene data show CDR1 as SGHKS and CDR2 as YYEKEE (reference sequence). V lost 4 bases to trimming and J lost 0 bases; unmatched junction nucleotides: 7. Using immunoSEQ multiplex PCR, the repertoire was profiled, and TCRdb retains in-frame clones only, with some absent. The table includes over 50,000 clones, approximately 83% detected once. About this clone itself: Its antigen remains unidentified.

Study-level findings and limits: Tolerant patients' donor-specific Tregs expanded beyond overall Tregs, suggesting antigen-driven growth.

The source is a human donor who received a combined kidney and bone marrow transplant. V gene TRBV5-5 combines with J gene TRBJ1-3, with 7 nucleotides matching TRBD1. Sequences were derived from Tregs from blood, sampled before the transplant. The CDR3 nucleotides are TGTGCCAGCAGCACCCTAGACAGGGACTCTGGAAACACCATATATTTT. This translates into CASSTLDRDSGNTIYF. Full variable domain (missing parts from reference TRBV5-5 and TRBJ1-3): DAGVTQSPTHLIKTRGQQVTLRCSPISGHKSVSWYQQVLGQGPQFIFQYYEKEERGRGNFPDRFSARQFPNYSSELNVNALLLGDSALYLCASSTLDRDSGNTIYFGEGSWLTVV.